Described below is a single TCR beta chain sequence and its context. Its cognate antigen is unknown. A much larger clone lies one base from this, so it may be a read error. The record originates from a study of blood T cells in healthy people across ages. Isolation yielded PBMCs, at least 6 million per sample, in every case. Primers used in a second PCR of roughly 6 to 12 cycles were a sample-barcoded 5' primer and a J-beta primer mix. One entry per CDR3 protein, called by TCRdb with MiXCR from the 5' RACE reads. The sample has approximately 730,000 distinct CDR3 sequences, about 42% seen once; the top ten hold about 20%. Regarding the study as a whole: Both higher diversity and more naive CD4+ cells marked long-lived donors when set against aged donors. PBMCs were not sorted, which prevented a conclusive comparison of naive versus antigen-experienced cells. The study regarded diversity estimates from one million T cells as underestimates.

What was sequenced was blood. This TCR derives from a woman in her sixties in good health.

The CDR3 is CSASSENEQFF. Here the CDR3 DNA reads TGCAGCGCTTCTAGCGAGAATGAGCAGTTCTTC. The rearrangement joins TRBV29-1 to TRBJ2-1; perhaps TRBD2 as D (6 bases). The germline V gene has CDR1 SQVTM and CDR2 ANQGSEA. Between the trimmed V and J ends, which lost 7 bases and 7 bases, there was a span of 11 bases. The length of the CDR3 is 11 residues.